This T cell receptor (beta chain) is drawn from a study of cytomegalovirus exposure and HLA in healthy donors. Overall study findings and caveats: The HLA-A and HLA-B alleles of most subjects were reportedly predicted accurately from TCR beta sequences. Usually a TCR sequence was rare, but some public TCRs were found in many donors.

The PCR employed 60 Vbeta primers together with 13 Jbeta primers. The data were produced by immunoSEQ multiplex PCR, yet TCRdb's version contains in-frame clones alone and is incomplete. The sample records about 120,000 clones, over 75% being singletons. About this clone itself: Antigen: not known.

This CDR3 has 18 amino acids. Germline V gives CDR1 LNHDA, CDR2 SQIVND (reference sequence). J was trimmed by 3 bases and V by 4 bases; bases with no gene match: 12. This chain links TRBV19 with TRBJ1-2; 12 bases line up with TRBD1. This TCR was recovered from a young man in good health and CMV-seropositive. Sequenced: PBMCs. CDR3 sequence reads: CASSKMGQGARVHYGYTF. Written as DNA, the CDR3 is TGTGCCAGTAGTAAAATGGGACAGGGGGCAAGAGTTCACTATGGCTACACCTTC. Filled out from reference TRBV19 and TRBJ1-2, the complete variable domain reads DGGITQSPKYLFRKEGQNVTLSCEQNLNHDAMYWYRQDPGQGLRLIYYSQIVNDFQKGDIAEGYSVSREKKESFPLTVTSAQKNPTAFYLCASSKMGQGARVHYGYTFGSGTRLTVV.